This TCR beta chain derives from a study of cytomegalovirus exposure and HLA in healthy donors. Whole-study context: Within an early data release were about 90 million unique TCRs drawn from HLA-typed donors.

Both 60 Vbeta primers and 13 Jbeta primers went into the PCR. Libraries were prepared by immunoSEQ multiplex PCR; TCRdb keeps only in-frame clonotypes and omits some of them. The sample lists tens of thousands of clones; around 85% were seen once. V was trimmed by 1 base and J by 4 bases, leaving 10 bases between them. Per the germline V gene, CDR1 is SEHNR and CDR2 is FQNEAQ (reference sequence). This CDR3 has 14 amino acids. The rearrangement links TRBV7-9 to TRBJ1-2; no clear D. This clonotype originated in a man between 25 and 39 years old in good health and CMV-seronegative. Sequenced material: PBMCs. Here the CDR3 reads CASSLGRPTYGYTF. DNA of the CDR3: TGTGCCAGCAGCTTAGGGCGGCCGACCTATGGCTACACCTTC. Filled out from reference TRBV7-9 and TRBJ1-2, the complete variable domain reads DTGVSQNPRHKITKRGQNVTFRCDPISEHNRLYWYRQTLGQGPEFLTYFQNEAQLEKSRLLSDRFSAERPKGSFSTLEIQRTEQGDSAMYLCASSLGRPTYGYTFGSGTRLTVV.